Each of the 22 T cell receptor beta chains below was sequenced from the same sample in a study of beta chain features in type 1 diabetes. Expressed TCRB transcripts were sequenced because the isolated RNA had all been reverse transcribed beforehand. TCRdb's copy holds only in-frame clones and misses some; the assay was immunoSEQ multiplex PCR. The sample contains 680,000 or so clones, around 15% of which appear only once. Study results and caveats: Within each of all four CD4+ subsets, Type 1 diabetes patients had TCRB CDR3s that were moderately but significantly shorter.

These receptors have no identified antigens. What was sequenced was naive CD4+ T cells from blood. Every receptor here comes from a man aged 18 to 35 with type 1 diabetes.

In this sample, this clone turned up a few times. This chain uses TRBV29-1 with TRBJ2-1; D gene ambiguous. Germline CDR1 SQVTM, CDR2 ANQGSEA. The CDR3 spans 13 residues. The V end was cut by 3 bases, the J end by 2 bases, with 8 bases between. CDR3 in DNA: TGCAGCGTTGAGCGGACGACCTACAATGAGCAGTTCTTC. It translates to CSVERTTYNEQFF.

The table lists this clone with a few counts. The V and J genes are TRBV5-1 and TRBJ2-5; TRBD2 matches at 10 bases. The CDR3 extends over 17 amino acids. V lost 4 bases to trimming and J lost 4 bases; unmatched junction nucleotides: 13. The V gene's germline CDR1 is SGHRS and CDR2 YFSETQ. CDR3 sequence reads: CASSQIAGGTLGETQYF. CDR3 DNA sequence: TGCGCCAGCAGCCAAATAGCGGGGGGCACCCTGGGAGAGACCCAGTACTTC.

This clone was recorded a few times. The rearrangement uses TRBV15 and TRBJ2-5; 9 bases fit TRBD1. Looked up from germline, CDR1 is LNHNV and CDR2 is YYDKDF (reference sequence). V shed 1 base and J 4 bases; nucleotides not matched to a gene: 10. CDR3 size: 17 residues. The CDR3 region has the DNA TGTGCCACCAGCAGAGGGCCGGGACAGGGAGTAGGAGAGACCCAGTACTTC. This gives the protein CATSRGPGQGVGETQYF.

This clone was detected a few times. The V call is TRBV19, the J call TRBJ2-4; D not certain. V was clipped by 3 bases and J by 6 bases, with 3 bases between them. This CDR3 has 11 residues. Germline V gives CDR1 LNHDA, CDR2 SQIVND (reference sequence). CDR3 nucleotide sequence: TGTGCCAGTAGTATGGGAAACATTCAGTACTTC. This encodes CASSMGNIQYF. Looking up the rest from reference TRBV19 and TRBJ2-4 gives the full variable domain: DGGITQSPKYLFRKEGQNVTLSCEQNLNHDAMYWYRQDPGQGLRLIYYSQIVNDFQKGDIAEGYSVSREKKESFPLTVTSAQKNPTAFYLCASSMGNIQYFGAGTRLSVL.

This clone turned up a few times. The chain links TRBV2 to TRBJ1-2, with TRBD1 identical over 7 bases. The CDR3 has 15 amino acids. V shed 8 bases and J 1 base; nucleotides not matched to a gene: 10. Germline V gene sequence: CDR1 SNHLY, CDR2 FYNNEI. The CDR3 spells CASPPGQRINYGYTF. DNA of the CDR3: TGTGCCAGCCCTCCGGGACAGCGAATTAACTATGGCTACACCTTC. The full variable domain, completed using reference TRBV2 and TRBJ1-2, is EPEVTQTPSHQVTQMGQEVILRCVPISNHLYFYWYRQILGQKVEFLVSFYNNEISEKSEIFDDQFSVERPDGSNFTLKIRSTKLEDSAMYFCASPPGQRINYGYTFGSGTRLTVV.

V gene TRBV30 combines with J gene TRBJ1-1; D unresolved. The CDR3 covers 11 residues. The germline CDR1 and CDR2 sequences are GTSNPN and SVGIG (reference sequence). V lost 3 bases and J lost 7, with 9 bases in between. CDR3: CAWSGKLEAFF. CDR3 coding DNA: TGTGCCTGGAGCGGAAAACTTGAAGCTTTCTTT.

This clone was seen a few times. This chain connects TRBV7-9 to TRBJ2-6, with TRBD1 matching 8 bases. Germline CDR1 SEHNR, CDR2 FQNEAQ (reference sequence). V shed 7 bases, J shed 4 bases, and the junction held 18 bases outside the gene matches. The CDR3 contains 19 residues. As DNA, the CDR3 is TGTGCCAGCACCAAATGGGGGCGGACAGGGATATCAGGGGCCAACGTCCTGACTTTC. Its translation: CASTKWGRTGISGANVLTF.

This chain uses TRBV5-6 with TRBJ2-1; D possibly corresponds to TRBD1 (5 bases). Per the germline V gene, CDR1 is SGHDT and CDR2 is YYEEEE. CDR3 length equals 13 residues. The V and J ends lost 0 bases and 9 bases respectively, with 10 bases between them. The CDR3 DNA reads TGTGCCAGCAGCTTGGATTGGGGCGGTGAGCAGTTCTTC. Protein: CASSLDWGGEQFF.

This clone was detected a few times. The J gene is TRBJ1-2, the V gene TRBV30; no firm D call. In germline, CDR1 is GTSNPN, CDR2 SVGIG (reference sequence). The CDR3 is 13 residues long. V gave up 1 base and J gave up 2 bases, with 8 bases separating them. The CDR3 here is CAWSGLRNYGYTF. CDR3 DNA sequence: TGTGCCTGGAGTGGTTTGCGGAACTATGGCTACACCTTC.

The chain joins TRBV2 to TRBJ1-5; perhaps TRBD1 as D (6 bases). The ends were cut back, 8 bases at V and 0 bases at J, with 20 bases in the middle. The CDR3 is made up of 17 amino acids. The germline V gene has CDR1 SNHLY and CDR2 FYNNEI. CDR3 in DNA: TGTGCCAGCGGCCGGGGTCAGGGGCCTTATAGCAATCAGCCCCAGCATTTT. Its protein product is CASGRGQGPYSNQPQHF.

This clone appeared a few times. The chain carries TRBV14 and TRBJ2-5; no clear D. V was pared by 1 base and J by 5 bases, with 11 bases between. The CDR3 is made up of 14 amino acids. Germline assignment: CDR1 SGHDN and CDR2 FVKESK. CDR3 DNA sequence: TGTGCCAGCAGCCAAGGAGCTGTCCGGGAGACCCAGTACTTC. Translated: CASSQGAVRETQYF.

Details on this clone: Relative to the germline gene, one junction end is altered; a read error may explain this. The rearrangement joins TRBV7-7 to TRBJ1-2; 7 bases are shared with TRBD1. The CDR3 spans 19 residues. The germline V gene has CDR1 SSHAT and CDR2 FNYEAQ (reference sequence). The CDR3 coding sequence is TGTGCTAGCAGATACAGGGACAGCAAAATCCAAGTCTTAAACTATGGCTACACCTTC. It codes for CASRYRDSKIQVLNYGYTF.

This clone was detected only a few times. The rearrangement links TRBV7-2 to TRBJ2-3; 14 bases map to TRBD2. V shed 4 bases, J shed 6 bases, and the junction held 6 bases outside the gene matches. Germline assignment: CDR1 SGHTA and CDR2 FQGNSA. This CDR3 comprises 16 residues. This CDR3 is CASSYRLAGGRDTQYF. In DNA, the CDR3 is TGTGCCAGCAGCTACAGACTAGCGGGGGGGCGGGATACGCAGTATTTT.

In the case of this clone: Relative to the germline gene, one junction end is altered; a read error may explain this. The V gene is TRBV5-4, the J gene TRBJ2-7, with 8 bases aligning to TRBD1. This CDR3 has 15 residues. The germline gives CDR1 SGHNT, CDR2 YYREEE (reference sequence). DNA for the CDR3: TGTGCCAGCAGCCCGGCGGACAGGGACCTACGGCATCCGGCGTTC. Amino acids: CASSPADRDLRHPAF. Full variable domain (remainder filled in from reference TRBV5-4 and TRBJ2-7): ETGVTQSPTHLIKTRGQQVTLRCSSQSGHNTVSWYQQALGQGPQFIFQYYREEENGRGNFPPRFSGLQFPNYSSELNVNALELDDSALYLCASSPADRDLRHPAFGPGTRLTVT.

V and J are TRBV2 and TRBJ1-2; weak D call: TRBD1 (5 bases). V gave up 4 bases and J gave up 6 bases, with 15 bases separating them. The CDR3 has 14 residues. The V gene's germline CDR1 is SNHLY and CDR2 FYNNEI. The CDR3 sequence: CASSVSEGKDGYTF. The DNA for the CDR3 is TGTGCCAGCAGTGTGTCCGAGGGGAAGGATGGCTACACCTTC.

V gene TRBV5-5 combines with J gene TRBJ2-3; 7 bases map to TRBD1. This CDR3 spans 14 amino acids. Germline V gene sequence: CDR1 SGHKS, CDR2 YYEKEE (reference sequence). V lost 3 bases to trimming and J lost 10 bases; unmatched junction nucleotides: 11. CDR3: CASSSGQAVMAQYF. CDR3 DNA: TGTGCCAGCAGCTCTGGACAGGCTGTTATGGCGCAGTATTTT.

This chain connects TRBV4-2 to TRBJ2-1; 7 nucleotides agree with TRBD1. After removal of 4 bases from V and 1 base from J, the junction contained 10 bases not matched to a gene. CDR1 is LGHNA and CDR2 is YNFKEQ in the germline V gene. This CDR3 contains 17 residues. The CDR3 coding sequence is TGTGCCAGCAGCCGGCGAACCGGGACAGAGTCCTACAATGAGCAGTTCTTC. Translating gives CASSRRTGTESYNEQFF.

A few counts support this clone. This chain connects TRBV4-2 to TRBJ2-1, with TRBD2 matching 8 bases. CDR3 length: 15 residues. CDR1 and CDR2 from the germline V gene are LGHNA and YNFKEQ. Trimming at V came to 4 bases and at J to 7 bases, leaving 9 bases not matched to a gene. In DNA, the CDR3 is TGTGCCAGCAGCCTCGGACTAGCAGGTGATAATGAGCAGTTCTTC. Amino acid sequence: CASSLGLAGDNEQFF.

This clone was seen more than once but under ten times. V is TRBV14 and J is TRBJ2-2; D is possibly TRBD1 or TRBD2 (5 bases each). Trimming shortened V by 4 bases and J by 6 bases, and 12 bases separated the two germline ends. Germline CDR1 reads SGHDN; CDR2 reads FVKESK. The CDR3 sequence is 14 residues long. CDR3 residues: CASSPQSGPGELFF. The DNA for the CDR3 is TGTGCCAGCAGCCCTCAATCGGGGCCCGGGGAGCTGTTTTTT.

The J gene is TRBJ2-7, the V gene TRBV4-1; D uncertain. Germline loops: CDR1 MGHRA, CDR2 YSYEKL. This CDR3 spans 13 amino acids. Deletions cut 0 bases from V and 4 bases from J, with 7 bases between. The chain's CDR3 is CASSQEVRYEQYF. The CDR3 nucleotides read TGCGCCAGCAGCCAAGAGGTCAGGTACGAGCAGTACTTC.

This clone has a handful of counts. The chain has TRBV4-1 and TRBJ2-1; 8 nucleotides line up with TRBD2. The CDR3 extends over 15 amino acids. V gave up 0 bases and J gave up 6 bases; unmatched junction bases: 4. CDR1 MGHRA and CDR2 YSYEKL come from the germline V gene. CDR3 nucleotide sequence: TGCGCCAGCAGCCAAGATCGGGGGGGACTCAATGAGCAGTTCTTC. Translation gives CASSQDRGGLNEQFF.

This clone has just a few counts. A read error may account for a junction end that differs from germline. V usage is TRBV7-9 and J usage is TRBJ2-5; D remains unclear. Germline values: CDR1 SEHNR, CDR2 FQNEAQ (reference sequence). The CDR3 runs 13 residues. Written as DNA, the CDR3 is TGTGCCAGCAGCGCTCAGGACGGCGGCCTCACTAACTTC. Its protein product is CASSAQDGGLTNF.